This is a list of T cell receptor beta chains from one sample in a study of blood T cell repertoires in COVID-19. Clones were sequenced by immunoSEQ multiplex PCR, and TCRdb holds only the in-frame ones, with some missing. Of fewer than 500,000 clones listed, roughly 87% are singletons. Specimen: PBMCs or T cells enriched from blood (not recorded which). The receptors were gathered from a woman between 18 and 30 years old who had recovered from COVID-19. CDR3s include the opening cysteine and the closing phenylalanine or tryptophan. The D gene is left open where the match is weak. Where a row states a size, it is once, few, many or the class of an expanded clone; other rows omit it.

CDR3 DNA,CDR3 protein,V gene,J gene,clone size,D gene
TGCGCCAGCAGCTTGCAGCAGGGGAACACTGAAGCTTTCTTT,CASSLQQGNTEAFF,TRBV5-1,TRBJ1-1,.,.
TGTGCCAGCAGTGAATCAGGGGAGGGTGGCTACACCTTC,CASSESGEGGYTF,TRBV25-1,TRBJ1-2,few,.
TGCGCCAGCAGCCCGGGACAGGGAAGGGGCTACACCTTC,CASSPGQGRGYTF,TRBV10-1,TRBJ1-2,.,TRBD1
TGTGCCAGTTCGGAGGGGGCAGGGACTGGGGCCAACGTCCTGACTTTC,CASSEGAGTGANVLTF,TRBV19,TRBJ2-6,once,.
TGTGCCAGTATGTCGTACTACAATGAGCAGTTCTTC,CASMSYYNEQFF,TRBV19,TRBJ2-1,.,.
TGTGCCAGCAGTTTACAGGGAGGTCGGCAGCCCCAGCATTTT,CASSLQGGRQPQHF,TRBV27,TRBJ1-5,.,.
TGCGCCGCAGACTTCTACGAGCAGTACTTC,CAADFYEQYF,TRBV10-1,TRBJ2-7,.,.
TGCGCCAGCAGCGCGGGACAGGGGAATGAAAAACTGTTTTTT,CASSAGQGNEKLFF,TRBV5-1,TRBJ1-4,.,TRBD1
TGCAGCGGCCTGACAGTGGACGAGCAGTACTTC,CSGLTVDEQYF,TRBV29-1,TRBJ2-7,.,.
TGTGCCAGCGTTCGACAGGGGGACGGGACTGAAGCTTTCTTT,CASVRQGDGTEAFF,TRBV2,TRBJ1-1,.,TRBD1
TGTGCCAGCAGTGCGGGCCTCGCGGGTGAAGCTTTCTTT,CASSAGLAGEAFF,TRBV2,TRBJ1-1,.,.
TGTGCCAGCAGCCCCGGGGAGAATGAGCAGTTCTTC,CASSPGENEQFF,TRBV3-1/TRBV3-2,TRBJ2-1,.,.
TGTGCCAGCAGTGAACAGGTTAACACTGAAGCTTTCTTT,CASSEQVNTEAFF,TRBV6-1,TRBJ1-1,once,.
TGTGCCAGTAGTGTACTTGCAGGGGGCGATGTGGTCGGCGGCTACACCTTC,CASSVLAGGDVVGGYTF,TRBV19,TRBJ1-2,.,TRBD1
TGCGCCAGCAGCTTGGGGACAACTTTACCGGAGCAGTACTTC,CASSLGTTLPEQYF,TRBV5-1,TRBJ2-7,.,.
TGTGCCAGCAATTCATACAGGGGGATTTGGACTGAAGCTTTCTTT,CASNSYRGIWTEAFF,TRBV28,TRBJ1-1,.,TRBD1
TGTGCCAGCAGCTTATCACGAGCAGGCTCCTACAATGAGCAGTTCTTC,CASSLSRAGSYNEQFF,TRBV11-3,TRBJ2-1,.,.
TGCGCCAGCAGCCGAGACAGGGCCACCTATAATTCACCCCTCCACTTT,CASSRDRATYNSPLHF,TRBV5-1,TRBJ1-6,.,TRBD1
TGTGCCATCAGGCCAACAGGGGGAAGTGAGACCCAGTACTTC,CAIRPTGGSETQYF,TRBV10-3,TRBJ2-5,once,TRBD1
TGTGCCAGCAGCTTCCGACCGGGGAGCACCATATATTTT,CASSFRPGSTIYF,TRBV5-8,TRBJ1-3,once,.
TGTGCTAGTGGTTTGGTCCGCGCACCCACCTCCTACGAGCAGTACTTC,CASGLVRAPTSYEQYF,TRBV12-5,TRBJ2-7,.,.
TGCGCCAGCAGCTTGGGGGGTATTTATGGCTACACCTTC,CASSLGGIYGYTF,TRBV4-1,TRBJ1-2,.,.
TGTGCCAGCAGCCCGGGGACTAGCGGGGGAGAAAGGGGATCTGGTACGCAGTATTTT,CASSPGTSGGERGSGTQYF,TRBV11-3,TRBJ2-3,.,TRBD2
TGCAGTGCTAGTCCCCCGGACAGGGATCTGACTAATGAAAAACTGTTTTTT,CSASPPDRDLTNEKLFF,TRBV20-1,TRBJ1-4,.,TRBD1
TGTGCCAGCAGTTTGCGTCATGGCTACACCTTC,CASSLRHGYTF,TRBV28,TRBJ1-2,.,.
TGCGCCAGCAGCCCACGACTAGCGGGGGCCAACACAGATACGCAGTATTTT,CASSPRLAGANTDTQYF,TRBV5-1,TRBJ2-3,.,TRBD2
TGCGCCAGCAGTGAGTCTGGGGCAGCCCCATATGGCTACACCTTC,CASSESGAAPYGYTF,TRBV10-1,TRBJ1-2,.,.
TGTGCCAGCTCACCATCAATCCGGGGGGGCTATTCTGGGGCCAACGTCCTGACTTTC,CASSPSIRGGYSGANVLTF,TRBV18,TRBJ2-6,.,TRBD2